This T cell receptor (beta chain) originates from a study of cytomegalovirus exposure and HLA in healthy donors. Researchers ran the PCR with 60 Vbeta and 13 Jbeta primers. Profiled with immunoSEQ multiplex PCR; TCRdb holds only in-frame clones, not every one. The profile shows about 170,000 clones, approximately 78% of them singletons. CDR3 size: 15 residues. Germline loops: CDR1 LGHNA, CDR2 YNFKEQ. V lost 2 bases and J 8 bases, leaving 15 bases between the germline ends. Study results and caveats: The authors confirmed in vitro that a few CMV-associated chains were specific for CMV antigens. Associated with HLA alleles at 0.05 false discovery rate in a later analysis were 16,951 TCR beta sequences.

This clone is labeled as medium-sized (0.01 to 0.1%). Its target is unknown. This rearrangement joins TRBV4-2 to TRBJ1-4; no definite D call. The TCR was taken from a girl aged 2-10 years in good health and CMV-seropositive. The sample comprised PBMCs. In nucleotides, the CDR3 is TGTGCCAGCAGCCAATCGATAGGCGGTGGGGAAAAACTGTTTTTT. This gives the protein CASSQSIGGGEKLFF.